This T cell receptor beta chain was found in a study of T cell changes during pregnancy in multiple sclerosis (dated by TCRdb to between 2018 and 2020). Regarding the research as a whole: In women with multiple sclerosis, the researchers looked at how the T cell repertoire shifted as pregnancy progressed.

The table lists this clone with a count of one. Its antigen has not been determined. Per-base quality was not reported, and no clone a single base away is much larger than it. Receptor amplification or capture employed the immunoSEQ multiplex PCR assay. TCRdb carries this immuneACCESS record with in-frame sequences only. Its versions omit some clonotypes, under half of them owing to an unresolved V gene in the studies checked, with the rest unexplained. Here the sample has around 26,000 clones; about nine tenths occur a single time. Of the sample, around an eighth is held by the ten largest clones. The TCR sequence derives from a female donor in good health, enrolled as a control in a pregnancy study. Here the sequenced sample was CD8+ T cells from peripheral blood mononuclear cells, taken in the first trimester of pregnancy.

The DNA sequence is TGTGCCAGCAGTTATCCGGGACTTTTAAATTCACCCCTCCACTTT. Translated, it reads CASSYPGLLNSPLHF. The V gene is TRBV6-6 and the J gene is TRBJ1-6; TRBD1 is possibly the D segment (5 matching bases). The germline V gene (reference sequence) supplies CDR1 MNHNY and CDR2 SVGAGI. V and J are truncated by 3 bases and 7 bases respectively, leaving an intervening sequence of 13 bases. The CDR3 measures 15 amino acids from cysteine to phenylalanine. This entry keeps only the CDR3 DNA: 45 bases, framed from base 1.